This TCR beta chain emerged from a study of tissue T cells after allogeneic stem cell transplantation. Study results and limitations: Shared clones across patients were few; motif clustering revealed tissue-specific shared signatures. Some tissue clones might be persisting host cells; their alloreactivity or antigen specificity was not determined.

This research-autopsy study prospectively enrolled adult allogeneic hematopoietic cell transplant recipients with steroid-refractory graft-versus-host disease. Several lines of graft-versus-host disease therapy were given to all patients, all with gastrointestinal involvement. Trimming cost V 2 bases and J 6 bases, with 11 bases left between them. This CDR3 contains 14 residues. Germline lookup yields CDR1 LGHNT and CDR2 FRNRAP. A remark on this clone: No antigen is known for it.

Produced via immunoSEQ multiplex PCR; TCRdb's table is partial and in-frame only. Of some 7,000 clones in the sample, about three quarters were seen once. This chain connects TRBV12-5 to TRBJ2-1; D is ambiguous. This receptor was identified in a male patient at least 60 years old with steroid-refractory graft-versus-host disease after an allogeneic stem cell transplant. Some T cells may be supplied by the graft donor. Sequencing was performed on skin, taken at autopsy. CDR3 nucleotide sequence: TGTGCTAGTGGTTTGTCGACTCTCGTCAATGAGCAGTTCTTC. Translation: CASGLSTLVNEQFF.